This T cell receptor (beta chain) was found in a study of blood T cell repertoires in COVID-19. The wider study: PBMCs, B-cell-depleted T cells, or T cells provided the cDNA or gDNA that made up the material.

J was trimmed by 4 bases and V by 3 bases; bases with no gene match: 4. The CDR3 covers 13 residues. Germline V gene data show CDR1 as SGDLS and CDR2 as YYNGEE. Under the authors' procedure: From reference gene primer amplification, estimates of nucleated cell counts were derived. Only in-frame clones appear in the TCRdb table, and some are missing; sequencing was by immunoSEQ multiplex PCR. The V and J calls and the clone size are those of that table, but D and trimming were determined from the DNA. The repertoire includes about 480,000 clones, about nine tenths of them detected once, and around 7.9% sits in the top ten. All enrollees were roughly 18 to 95 years old and from 24 US areas.

The sample was PBMCs or T cells enriched from blood (not recorded which). This chain connects TRBV9 to TRBJ2-7; 7 bases are shared with TRBD1. The sequence was collected from a woman aged 55-69 years who had recovered from COVID-19. The CDR3 here is CASSAGQNYEQYF. The CDR3 DNA reads as TGTGCCAGCAGCGCGGGACAGAATTACGAGCAGTACTTC. Looking up the rest from reference TRBV9 and TRBJ2-7 gives the full variable domain: DSGVTQTPKHLITATGQRVTLRCSPRSGDLSVYWYQQSLDQGLQFLIQYYNGEERAKGNILERFSAQQFPDLHSELNLSSLELGDSALYFCASSAGQNYEQYFGPGTRLTVT.